Listed below are T cell receptor beta chains from one sample, sequenced in a study of shared clonotypes between healthy human individuals. The table came from immunoSEQ multiplex PCR; TCRdb's copy has only in-frame clones and leaves some out. The data show around 2.1 million clones, 85% to 95% seen once. Sample: naive CD8+ T cells from PBMCs. Source of these receptors: a man in his late teens or twenties in good health. Some clones in this sample may be carry-over from other donors' samples. Both conserved end residues are part of each CDR3.

TRBV7-8	TRBJ2-7	CASSSFARTGIYEQYF
TRBV15	TRBJ2-7	CATSREGDSNEQYF
TRBV5-4	TRBJ2-2	CASSLKRERNTGELFF
TRBV27	TRBJ2-7	CASSSRAGIYEQYF
TRBV4-3	TRBJ2-3	CASSLTGTRVGDTQYF
TRBV5-6	TRBJ2-2	CASSRGVNTGELFF
TRBV11-3	TRBJ1-1	CASSLIAGATEAFF
TRBV29-1	TRBJ1-1	CSVEDPLAAEAFF
TRBV9	TRBJ2-2	CASSVVPTGELFF
TRBV10-2	TRBJ2-1	CASSGLAGGSRNEQFF
TRBV2	TRBJ2-7	CASRARDRYEQYF
TRBV10-3	TRBJ1-1	CAISQTLENTEAFF
TRBV2	TRBJ1-1	CASSEPRNF
TRBV27	TRBJ2-2	CASSFIGHRGRTGELFF
TRBV25-1	TRBJ1-1	CASTGTERGTEAFF
TRBV21-1	TRBJ1-5	CASSKSPSRARGNQPQHF
TRBV27	TRBJ1-5	CASSPPNQPQHF
TRBV28	TRBJ2-6	CASTFGGLSGANVLTF
TRBV5-5	TRBJ1-5	CASSSGGGNQPQHF
TRBV19	TRBJ2-3	CASSSAGTSGPYTDTQYF
TRBV28	TRBJ1-2	CASSQGTLGGYTF
TRBV19	TRBJ2-7	CASSASVAEQYF
TRBV27	TRBJ2-7	CASSLSGGLGEQYF
TRBV6-5	TRBJ2-7	CASSYGAGGYEQYF
TRBV12-5	TRBJ2-3	CASGMDSLTDTQYF
TRBV29-1	TRBJ2-1	CSVEVRERYNEQFF
TRBV5-1	TRBJ2-1	CASSLAGRLVGGRENEQFF
TRBV28	TRBJ2-2	CASSLPRELTGELFF
TRBV19	TRBJ2-3	CASGQETTDTQYF
TRBV30	TRBJ2-2	CAWGLTGELFF
TRBV15	TRBJ2-1	CATSFDSYEQFF
TRBV7-9	TRBJ1-1	CASSPRTGRMNTEAFF
TRBV9	TRBJ1-2	CASSVGGGGVYGYTF
TRBV6-6	TRBJ2-7	CASRSQTSYEQYF
TRBV7-9	TRBJ2-2	CASSSPGLAGVPGELFF
TRBV15	TRBJ1-4	CATSRGGDPFREKLFF
TRBV6-5	TRBJ1-1	CASIFGSEAFF
TRBV25-1	TRBJ2-3	CASSGGPDTQYF
TRBV6-1	TRBJ2-7	CASSEPSGLNPYEQYF
TRBV29-1	TRBJ2-1	CSGDAGVRYEQFF
TRBV6-6	TRBJ1-5	CASSYVGRGNQPQHF
TRBV7-9	TRBJ1-1	CASSQDFTGDTEAFF
TRBV27	TRBJ1-2	CASSFRTGGYGYTF
TRBV19	TRBJ2-1	CASSIDIGVNEQFF
TRBV18	TRBJ1-1	CASSKGKGARTEAFF